The entry below gives a single TCR beta chain sequence along with its context. Antigen: not known. Donors showed nominal health when sampled, although they likely had unrecorded immune exposures. PCR used 60 Vbeta primers and 13 Jbeta primers. The table came from immunoSEQ multiplex PCR; TCRdb's copy has only in-frame clones and leaves some out. This table holds 200,000 to 250,000 clones, around four fifths found once. The germline V gene encodes CDR1 ENHRY and CDR2 SYGVKD. The CDR3 covers 14 residues. The J segment lost 0 bases and the V segment lost 10 bases, leaving 4 bases of the junction unmatched. This entry is derived from a study of cytomegalovirus exposure and HLA in healthy donors. Study summary: A prior study identified approximately 110 million unique TCR beta sequences from 200 million or so T cells. General study results and limits: An analysis was carried out later, and it reportedly showed fewer N-insertions in an Asian-associated ancestry cluster than the roughly 700-donor mean. A later analysis found TCR association rates differed by HLA locus, highest for DRB1 and lowest for HLA-C.

The chain combines TRBV10-3 with TRBJ2-1; the match to TRBD2 covers 9 bases. Sequencing used PBMCs. The TCR sequence derives from a woman between 40 and 50 years old in good health and CMV-seronegative. As DNA, the CDR3 is TGTGCCACCAATAGCGGGAGCTCCTACAATGAGCAGTTCTTC. This encodes CATNSGSSYNEQFF.